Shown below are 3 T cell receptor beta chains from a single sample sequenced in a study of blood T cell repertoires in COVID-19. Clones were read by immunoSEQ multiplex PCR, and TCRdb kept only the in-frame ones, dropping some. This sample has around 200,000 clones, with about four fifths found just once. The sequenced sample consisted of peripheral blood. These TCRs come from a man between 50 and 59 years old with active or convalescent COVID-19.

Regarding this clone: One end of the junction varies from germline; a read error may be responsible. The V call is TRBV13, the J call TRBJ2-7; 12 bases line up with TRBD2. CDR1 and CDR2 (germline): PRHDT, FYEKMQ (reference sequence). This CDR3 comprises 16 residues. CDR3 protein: CASSLGTGLAGLEQYF. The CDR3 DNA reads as TGTGCCAGCAGCCTAGGGACGGGACTAGCGGGCCTGGAGCAGTACTTC.

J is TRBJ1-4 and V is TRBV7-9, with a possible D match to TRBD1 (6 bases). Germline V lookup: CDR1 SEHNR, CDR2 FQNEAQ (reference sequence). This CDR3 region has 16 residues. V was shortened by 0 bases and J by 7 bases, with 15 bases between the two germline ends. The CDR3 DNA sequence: TGTGCCAGCAGCTTAGCGAGGGGGTGGTCGACTGAAAAACTGTTTTTT. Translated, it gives CASSLARGWSTEKLFF.

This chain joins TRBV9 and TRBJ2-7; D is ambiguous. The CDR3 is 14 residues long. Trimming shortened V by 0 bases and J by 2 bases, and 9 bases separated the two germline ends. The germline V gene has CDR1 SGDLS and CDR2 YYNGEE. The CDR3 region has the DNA TGTGCCAGCAGCGTAGGGCAGTATACCTACGAGCAGTACTTC. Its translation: CASSVGQYTYEQYF.